This T cell receptor beta chain is drawn from a study of technical replicates of blood from several donors. The CDR3 is 15 amino acids. Germline V gene data show CDR1 as MDHEN and CDR2 as SYDVKM. V lost 4 bases and J 0 bases, leaving 11 bases between the germline ends. The data were produced by immunoSEQ multiplex PCR, yet TCRdb's version contains in-frame clones alone and is incomplete. The data hold 75,000 to 95,000 clones, with about 96% observed a single time. The V and J genes are TRBV28 and TRBJ2-3; a possible D gene is TRBD2 (5 bases). The sequence was obtained from a human donor in good health. The specimen was T cells isolated from PBMCs. The CDR3 nucleotides read TGTGCCAGCAGTTCGCCCAGCGGAAGCACAGATACGCAGTATTTT. Protein: CASSSPSGSTDTQYF.